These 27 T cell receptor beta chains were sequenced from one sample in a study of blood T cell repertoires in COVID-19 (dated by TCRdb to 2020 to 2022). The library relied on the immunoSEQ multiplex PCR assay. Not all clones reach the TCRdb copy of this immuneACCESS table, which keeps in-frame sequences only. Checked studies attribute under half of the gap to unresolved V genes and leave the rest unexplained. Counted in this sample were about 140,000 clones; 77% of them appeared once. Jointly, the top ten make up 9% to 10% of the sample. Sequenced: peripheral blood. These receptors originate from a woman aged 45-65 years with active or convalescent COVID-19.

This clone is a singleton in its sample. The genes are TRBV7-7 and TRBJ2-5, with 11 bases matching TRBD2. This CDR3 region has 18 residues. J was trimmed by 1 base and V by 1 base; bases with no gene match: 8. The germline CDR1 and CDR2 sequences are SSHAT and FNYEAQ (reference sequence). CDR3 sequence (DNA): TGTGCCAGCAGCTTAGGGCTAGCGGGAGGCCTACTCCAAGAGACCCAGTACTTC. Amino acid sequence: CASSLGLAGGLLQETQYF.

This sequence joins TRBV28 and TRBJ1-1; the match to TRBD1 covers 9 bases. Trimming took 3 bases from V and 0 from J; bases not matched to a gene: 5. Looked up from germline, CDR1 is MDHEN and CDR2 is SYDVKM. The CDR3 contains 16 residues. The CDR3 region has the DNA TGTGCCAGCAGTTTCCCCGGGACAGGGTTGAACACTGAAGCTTTCTTT. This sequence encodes CASSFPGTGLNTEAFF.

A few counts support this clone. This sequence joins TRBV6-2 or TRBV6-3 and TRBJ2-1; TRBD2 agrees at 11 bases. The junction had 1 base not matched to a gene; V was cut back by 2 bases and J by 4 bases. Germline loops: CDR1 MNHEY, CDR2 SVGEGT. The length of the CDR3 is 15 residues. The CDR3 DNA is TGTGCCAGCAGTTACGGGACTAGCGGTTACAATGAGCAGTTCTTC. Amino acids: CASSYGTSGYNEQFF.

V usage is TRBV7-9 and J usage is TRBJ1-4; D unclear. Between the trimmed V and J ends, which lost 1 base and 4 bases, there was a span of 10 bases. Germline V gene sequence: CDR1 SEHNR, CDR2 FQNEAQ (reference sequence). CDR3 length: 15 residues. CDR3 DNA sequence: TGTGCCAGCAGCTTAGAGTCAGGTTATAATGAAAAACTGTTTTTT. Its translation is CASSLESGYNEKLFF.

The CDR3 nucleotides are TGTGCCATCAGTGATCCGGGGGTTGGGTCTACTTACGAGCAGTACTTC. Its translation is CAISDPGVGSTYEQYF. The rearrangement uses TRBV10-3 and TRBJ2-7, with D tentatively TRBD2 (6 bases). The germline gives CDR1 ENHRY, CDR2 SYGVKD. V dropped 3 bases and J dropped 4 bases, with 19 bases sitting between them. This CDR3 has 16 amino acids.

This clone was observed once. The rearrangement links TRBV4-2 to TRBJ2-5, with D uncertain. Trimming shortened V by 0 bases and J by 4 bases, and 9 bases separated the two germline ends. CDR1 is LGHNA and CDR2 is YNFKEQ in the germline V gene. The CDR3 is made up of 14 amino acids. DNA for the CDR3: TGTGCCAGCAGCCAAGATCGCCAGCGAGAGACCCAGTACTTC. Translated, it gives CASSQDRQRETQYF.

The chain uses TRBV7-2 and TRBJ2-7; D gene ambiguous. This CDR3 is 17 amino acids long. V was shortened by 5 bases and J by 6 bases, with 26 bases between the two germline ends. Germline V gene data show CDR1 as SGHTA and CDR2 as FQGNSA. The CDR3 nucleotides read TGTGCCAGCAGCCCGGCGCAGACCGGGTCAGTCGTCTCCGAGCAGTACTTC. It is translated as CASSPAQTGSVVSEQYF.

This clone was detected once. The CDR3, as DNA: TGTGCCAGCTCACCGGGGGAGCGGGCGACCCAGTACTTC. Residues: CASSPGERATQYF. This chain links TRBV18 with TRBJ2-5; TRBD2 is a possible D gene (6 bases). V gave up 3 bases and J gave up 7 bases, with 12 bases separating them. The CDR3 runs to 13 residues. CDR1 and CDR2 (germline): KGHSH, LQKENI.

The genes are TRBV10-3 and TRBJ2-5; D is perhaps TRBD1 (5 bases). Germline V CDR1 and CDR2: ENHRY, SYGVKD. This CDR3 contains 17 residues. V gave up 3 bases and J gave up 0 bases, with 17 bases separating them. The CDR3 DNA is TGTGCCATCAGTGACCCAGGGAAGCCAGGCGACCAAGAGACCCAGTACTTC. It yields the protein CAISDPGKPGDQETQYF.

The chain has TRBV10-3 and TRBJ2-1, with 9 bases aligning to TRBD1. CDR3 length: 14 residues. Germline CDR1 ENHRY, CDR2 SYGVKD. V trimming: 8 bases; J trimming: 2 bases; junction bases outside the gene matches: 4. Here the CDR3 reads CAIQQGATYNEQFF. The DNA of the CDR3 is TGTGCCATCCAACAGGGGGCCACCTACAATGAGCAGTTCTTC.

This CDR3 reads CASSGNGRVSEQYF. The CDR3 nucleotides read TGTGCCAGTAGTGGAAACGGGAGAGTCTCCGAGCAGTACTTC. The chain has TRBV19 and TRBJ2-7; possibly TRBD2 for D (6 bases). The V and J ends lost 5 bases and 6 bases respectively, with 17 bases between them. The CDR3 contains 14 residues. Germline CDR1 LNHDA, CDR2 SQIVND (reference sequence).

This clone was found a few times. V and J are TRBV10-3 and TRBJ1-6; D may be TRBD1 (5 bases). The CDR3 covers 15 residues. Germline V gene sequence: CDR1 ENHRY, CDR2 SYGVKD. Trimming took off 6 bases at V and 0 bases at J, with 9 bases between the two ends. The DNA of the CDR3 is TGTGCCATCAGACAGGTGAACTCCTATAATTCACCCCTCCACTTT. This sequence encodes CAIRQVNSYNSPLHF.

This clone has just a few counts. The DNA for the CDR3 is TGTGCCAGCTCACCTTCGACAGGATCCTACGAGCAGTACTTC. Its protein is CASSPSTGSYEQYF. The chain couples TRBV18 to TRBJ2-7; D possibly corresponds to TRBD1 (6 bases). V gave up 3 bases and J gave up 1 base, with 10 bases separating them. CDR1 KGHSH and CDR2 LQKENI come from the germline V gene. The CDR3 is 14 amino acids. The variable domain in full, with the rest retrieved from reference TRBV18 and TRBJ2-7, is NAGVMQNPRHLVRRRGQEARLRCSPMKGHSHVYWYRQLPEEGLKFMVYLQKENIIDESGMPKERFSAEFPKEGPSILRIQQVVRGDSAAYFCASSPSTGSYEQYFGPGTRLTVT.

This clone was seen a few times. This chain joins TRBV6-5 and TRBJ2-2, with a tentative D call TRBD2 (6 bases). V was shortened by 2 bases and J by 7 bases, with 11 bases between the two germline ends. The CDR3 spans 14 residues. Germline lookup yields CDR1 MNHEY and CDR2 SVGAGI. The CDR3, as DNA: TGTGCCAGCAGTTACGAGTCGGGAGTCGGGGAGCTGTTTTTT. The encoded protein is CASSYESGVGELFF.

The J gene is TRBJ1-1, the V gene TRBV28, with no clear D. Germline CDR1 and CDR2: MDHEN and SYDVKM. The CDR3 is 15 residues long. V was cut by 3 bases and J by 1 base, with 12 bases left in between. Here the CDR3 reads CASSFQSLGNTEAFF. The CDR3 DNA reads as TGTGCCAGCAGTTTTCAGTCCCTTGGGAACACTGAAGCTTTCTTT.

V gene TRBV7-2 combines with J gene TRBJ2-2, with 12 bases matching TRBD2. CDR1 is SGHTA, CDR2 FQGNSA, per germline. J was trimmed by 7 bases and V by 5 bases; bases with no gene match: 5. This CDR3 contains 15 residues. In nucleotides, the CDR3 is TGTGCCAGCAGCCGGACTAGCGGGACCAACGGGGAGCTGTTTTTT. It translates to CASSRTSGTNGELFF. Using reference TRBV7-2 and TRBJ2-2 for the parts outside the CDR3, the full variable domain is GAGVSQSPSNKVTEKGKDVELRCDPISGHTALYWYRQSLGQGLEFLIYFQGNSAPDKSGLPSDRFSAERTGGSVSTLTIQRTQQEDSAVYLCASSRTSGTNGELFFGEGSRLTVL.

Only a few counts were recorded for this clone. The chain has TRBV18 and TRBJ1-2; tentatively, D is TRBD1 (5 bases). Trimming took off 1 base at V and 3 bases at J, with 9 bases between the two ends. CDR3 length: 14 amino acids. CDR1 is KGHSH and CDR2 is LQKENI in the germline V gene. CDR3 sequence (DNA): TGTGCCAGCTCACCACGGAGGGACCACTATGGCTACACCTTC. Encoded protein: CASSPRRDHYGYTF.

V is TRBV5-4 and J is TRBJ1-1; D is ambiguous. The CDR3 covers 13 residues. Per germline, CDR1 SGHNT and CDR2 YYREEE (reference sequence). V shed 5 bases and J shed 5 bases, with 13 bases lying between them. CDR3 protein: CASSDGGKTEAFF. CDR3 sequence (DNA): TGTGCCAGCAGTGATGGAGGAAAGACTGAAGCTTTCTTT.

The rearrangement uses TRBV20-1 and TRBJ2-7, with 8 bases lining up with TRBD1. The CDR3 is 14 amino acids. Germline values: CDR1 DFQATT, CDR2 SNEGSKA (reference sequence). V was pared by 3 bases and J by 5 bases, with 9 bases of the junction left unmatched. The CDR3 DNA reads TGCAGTGCTAGTCGTACAGGGGGTGGAAACGAGCAGTACTTC. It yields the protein CSASRTGGGNEQYF.

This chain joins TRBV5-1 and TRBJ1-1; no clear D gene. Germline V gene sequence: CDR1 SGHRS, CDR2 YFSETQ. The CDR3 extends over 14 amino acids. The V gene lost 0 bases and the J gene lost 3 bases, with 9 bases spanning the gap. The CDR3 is CASSLGAGYTEAFF. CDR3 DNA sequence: TGCGCCAGCAGCTTGGGGGCAGGCTACACTGAAGCTTTCTTT.

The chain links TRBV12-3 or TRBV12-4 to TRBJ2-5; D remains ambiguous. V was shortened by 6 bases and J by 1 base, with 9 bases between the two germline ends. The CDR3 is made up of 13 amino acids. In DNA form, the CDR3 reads TGTGCCAGCAGGGGTGACTCCCAAGAGACCCAGTACTTC. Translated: CASRGDSQETQYF.

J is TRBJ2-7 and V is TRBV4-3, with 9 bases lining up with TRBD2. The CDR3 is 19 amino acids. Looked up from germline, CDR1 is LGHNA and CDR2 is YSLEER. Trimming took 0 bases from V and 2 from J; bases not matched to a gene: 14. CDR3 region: CASSQDQVHSGSSTYEQYF. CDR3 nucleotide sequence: TGCGCCAGCAGCCAAGATCAAGTCCATAGCGGGAGTTCAACCTACGAGCAGTACTTC.

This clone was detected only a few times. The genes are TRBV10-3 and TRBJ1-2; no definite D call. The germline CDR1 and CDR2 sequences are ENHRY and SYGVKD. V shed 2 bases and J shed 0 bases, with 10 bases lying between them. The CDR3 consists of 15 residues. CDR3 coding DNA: TGTGCCATCAGTGAGACAGCAATAGCTAACTATGGCTACACCTTC. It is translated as CAISETAIANYGYTF.

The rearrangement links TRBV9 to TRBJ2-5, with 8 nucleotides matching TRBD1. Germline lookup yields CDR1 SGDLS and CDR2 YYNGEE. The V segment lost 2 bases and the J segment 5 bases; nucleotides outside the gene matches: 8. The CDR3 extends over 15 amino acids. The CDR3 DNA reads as TGTGCCAGCAGCGTCGACCAGGGGGCCGAGGAGACCCAGTACTTC. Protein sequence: CASSVDQGAEETQYF.

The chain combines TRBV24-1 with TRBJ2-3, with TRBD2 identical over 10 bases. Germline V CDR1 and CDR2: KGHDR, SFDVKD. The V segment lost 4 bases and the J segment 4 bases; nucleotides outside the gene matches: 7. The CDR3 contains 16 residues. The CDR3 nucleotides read TGTGCCACCAGTGACCGGACTAGCGGAAGCGCAGATACGCAGTATTTT. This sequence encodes CATSDRTSGSADTQYF.

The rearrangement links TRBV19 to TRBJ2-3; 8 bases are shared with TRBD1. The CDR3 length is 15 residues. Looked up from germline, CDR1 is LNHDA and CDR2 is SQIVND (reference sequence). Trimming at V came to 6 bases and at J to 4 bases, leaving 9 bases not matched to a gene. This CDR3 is CASSTGQGWADTQYF. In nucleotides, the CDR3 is TGTGCCAGTAGCACAGGACAGGGATGGGCAGATACGCAGTATTTT.

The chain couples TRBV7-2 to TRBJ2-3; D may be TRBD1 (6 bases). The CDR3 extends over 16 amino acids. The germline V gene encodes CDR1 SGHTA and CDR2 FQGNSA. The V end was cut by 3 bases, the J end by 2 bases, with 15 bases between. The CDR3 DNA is TGTGCCAGCAGCTTCACCGCGACAGGCTTCACAGATACGCAGTATTTT. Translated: CASSFTATGFTDTQYF.